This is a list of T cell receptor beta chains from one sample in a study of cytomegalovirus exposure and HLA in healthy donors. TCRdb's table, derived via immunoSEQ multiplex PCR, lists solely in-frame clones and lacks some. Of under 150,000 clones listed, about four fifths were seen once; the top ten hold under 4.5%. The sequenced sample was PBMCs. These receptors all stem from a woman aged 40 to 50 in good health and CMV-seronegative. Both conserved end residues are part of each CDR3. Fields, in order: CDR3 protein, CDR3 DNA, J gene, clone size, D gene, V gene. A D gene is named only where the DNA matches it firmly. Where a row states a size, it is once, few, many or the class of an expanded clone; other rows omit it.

CDR3 protein: CASSQTGGTEAFF
CDR3 DNA: TGTGCCAGCAGCCAGACAGGGGGCACTGAAGCTTTCTTT
J gene: TRBJ1-1
clone size: .
D gene: TRBD1
V gene: TRBV11-2

CDR3 protein: CASSLLRYNEQFF
CDR3 DNA: TGTGCCAGCAGCTTGTTGAGGTACAATGAGCAGTTCTTC
J gene: TRBJ2-1
clone size: .
D gene: .
V gene: TRBV2

CDR3 protein: CASSLEQGYTGELFF
CDR3 DNA: TGCGCCAGCAGCCTGGAACAGGGATACACCGGGGAGCTGTTTTTT
J gene: TRBJ2-2
clone size: once
D gene: .
V gene: TRBV5-1

CDR3 protein: CASSSRGMSSYEQYF
CDR3 DNA: TGTGCCAGCAGCTCCCGGGGGATGAGCTCCTACGAGCAGTACTTC
J gene: TRBJ2-7
clone size: once
D gene: .
V gene: TRBV5-8

CDR3 protein: CATEGAWGYTF
CDR3 DNA: TGTGCCACCGAGGGGGCATGGGGCTACACCTTC
J gene: TRBJ1-2
clone size: few
D gene: TRBD1
V gene: TRBV6-5

CDR3 protein: CASSWPRGTYEQYF
CDR3 DNA: TGTGCCAGCAGCTGGCCCCGGGGGACCTACGAGCAGTACTTC
J gene: TRBJ2-7
clone size: .
D gene: .
V gene: TRBV7-9

CDR3 protein: CATSGAPNEKLFF
CDR3 DNA: TGTGCCACCTCAGGGGCACCTAATGAAAAACTGTTTTTT
J gene: TRBJ1-4
clone size: .
D gene: .
V gene: TRBV28

CDR3 protein: CAISESQSNQPQHF
CDR3 DNA: TGTGCCATCAGTGAGTCTCAAAGCAATCAGCCCCAGCATTTT
J gene: TRBJ1-5
clone size: .
D gene: .
V gene: TRBV10-3

CDR3 protein: CAINSRSAGRTEAFF
CDR3 DNA: TGTGCCATCAATAGTAGGTCAGCAGGCCGGACTGAAGCTTTCTTT
J gene: TRBJ1-1
clone size: .
D gene: .
V gene: TRBV10-3

CDR3 protein: CAISGQGGENEQYF
CDR3 DNA: TGTGCCATCAGCGGACAGGGAGGTGAAAACGAGCAGTACTTC
J gene: TRBJ2-7
clone size: .
D gene: TRBD1
V gene: TRBV10-3

CDR3 protein: CASSLGQALYEQYF
CDR3 DNA: TGTGCCAGCAGCTTGGGACAGGCCCTCTACGAGCAGTACTTC
J gene: TRBJ2-7
clone size: .
D gene: .
V gene: TRBV5-8

CDR3 protein: CASSLSASSGINEQFF
CDR3 DNA: TGTGCCAGCAGCTTAAGCGCGTCTAGCGGCATCAATGAGCAGTTCTTC
J gene: TRBJ2-1
clone size: .
D gene: TRBD2
V gene: TRBV7-9

CDR3 protein: CASQTGGGGTEAFF
CDR3 DNA: TGTGCCAGCCAGACAGGGGGAGGGGGCACTGAAGCTTTCTTT
J gene: TRBJ1-1
clone size: .
D gene: TRBD1
V gene: TRBV27

CDR3 protein: CSAIRQGAGGNTIYF
CDR3 DNA: TGCAGCGCAATCCGCCAGGGGGCTGGTGGAAACACCATATATTTT
J gene: TRBJ1-3
clone size: .
D gene: TRBD1
V gene: TRBV29-1

CDR3 protein: CASSLEGAGGTEAFF
CDR3 DNA: TGTGCCAGCAGCTTAGAAGGGGCAGGCGGCACTGAAGCTTTCTTT
J gene: TRBJ1-1
clone size: .
D gene: .
V gene: TRBV7-8

CDR3 protein: CASSGRTGLDTEAFF
CDR3 DNA: TGCGCCAGCAGCGGAAGGACAGGGCTGGACACTGAAGCTTTCTTT
J gene: TRBJ1-1
clone size: few
D gene: TRBD1
V gene: TRBV5-1

CDR3 protein: CASSPRQGSGELFF
CDR3 DNA: TGTGCCAGCAGCCCGCGGCAGGGTTCCGGGGAGCTGTTTTTT
J gene: TRBJ2-2
clone size: once
D gene: .
V gene: TRBV7-2

CDR3 protein: CASSFQGYNQPQHF
CDR3 DNA: TGTGCCAGCAGTTTCCAGGGGTACAATCAGCCCCAGCATTTT
J gene: TRBJ1-5
clone size: few
D gene: .
V gene: TRBV27

CDR3 protein: CASSLARSTVMNTEAFF
CDR3 DNA: TGCGCCAGCAGCTTGGCCCGCTCGACAGTTATGAACACTGAAGCTTTCTTT
J gene: TRBJ1-1
clone size: .
D gene: .
V gene: TRBV5-1

CDR3 protein: CASRLARDRGHGEQYF
CDR3 DNA: TGTGCCAGCAGGCTCGCACGGGACAGGGGCCACGGCGAGCAGTACTTC
J gene: TRBJ2-7
clone size: .
D gene: TRBD1
V gene: TRBV2

CDR3 protein: CASSLGNRGLSETQYF
CDR3 DNA: TGTGCCAGCAGCTTGGGAAACAGGGGTCTGAGTGAGACCCAGTACTTC
J gene: TRBJ2-5
clone size: many
D gene: TRBD1
V gene: TRBV5-5

CDR3 protein: CGGRSSYNSPLHF
CDR3 DNA: TGTGGAGGCCGGAGCTCCTATAATTCACCCCTCCACTTT
J gene: TRBJ1-6
clone size: .
D gene: .
V gene: TRBV2

CDR3 protein: CASSSDRVDTGELFF
CDR3 DNA: TGTGCCAGCAGCAGCGACAGGGTTGACACCGGGGAGCTGTTTTTT
J gene: TRBJ2-2
clone size: .
D gene: TRBD1
V gene: TRBV7-9

CDR3 protein: CASSLSTGETQYF
CDR3 DNA: TGTGCCAGCAGTTTATCGACCGGGGAGACCCAGTACTTC
J gene: TRBJ2-5
clone size: .
D gene: .
V gene: TRBV27

CDR3 protein: CASSPSLGQPEGAFF
CDR3 DNA: TGTGCCAGCTCACCCAGCCTCGGACAGCCCGAGGGAGCTTTCTTT
J gene: TRBJ1-1
clone size: few
D gene: .
V gene: TRBV18

CDR3 protein: CASSFGETYEQYF
CDR3 DNA: TGTGCCAGCAGCTTTGGGGAGACCTACGAGCAGTACTTC
J gene: TRBJ2-7
clone size: .
D gene: .
V gene: TRBV5-4

CDR3 protein: CASPREQGRTEAFF
CDR3 DNA: TGTGCCAGCCCCAGGGAACAGGGGAGAACTGAAGCTTTCTTT
J gene: TRBJ1-1
clone size: once
D gene: TRBD1
V gene: TRBV2

CDR3 protein: CASSQGLADNEQFF
CDR3 DNA: TGTGCCAGCAGCCAAGGGCTAGCGGACAATGAGCAGTTCTTC
J gene: TRBJ2-1
clone size: .
D gene: TRBD2
V gene: TRBV4-2

CDR3 protein: CASSPLASGRGNEQFF
CDR3 DNA: TGTGCCAGCAGCCCGCTGGCCAGCGGGAGGGGCAATGAGCAGTTCTTC
J gene: TRBJ2-1
clone size: .
D gene: TRBD2
V gene: TRBV4-2

CDR3 protein: CASSRWTTASTDTQYF
CDR3 DNA: TGTGCCAGCAGCCGTTGGACAACCGCTAGCACAGATACGCAGTATTTT
J gene: TRBJ2-3
clone size: .
D gene: .
V gene: TRBV5-8

CDR3 protein: CASSLAGPREAFF
CDR3 DNA: TGTGCCAGCAGCTTAGCTGGGCCCCGCGAAGCTTTCTTT
J gene: TRBJ1-1
clone size: .
D gene: .
V gene: TRBV7-9

CDR3 protein: CASSPKAASYNEQFF
CDR3 DNA: TGTGCCAGCAGCCCAAAAGCGGCCTCCTACAATGAGCAGTTCTTC
J gene: TRBJ2-1
clone size: .
D gene: .
V gene: TRBV7-9

CDR3 protein: CAARQGPHEQYF
CDR3 DNA: TGTGCCGCCCGGCAGGGTCCCCACGAGCAGTACTTC
J gene: TRBJ2-7
clone size: .
D gene: .
V gene: TRBV28

CDR3 protein: CASSRPQGISYGYTF
CDR3 DNA: TGTGCCAGCAGCCGCCCACAGGGAATCTCCTATGGCTACACCTTC
J gene: TRBJ1-2
clone size: .
D gene: .
V gene: TRBV6-5

CDR3 protein: CASSFRPGLAGVYYEQYF
CDR3 DNA: TGCGCCAGCAGCTTCCGTCCGGGACTAGCGGGAGTGTACTACGAGCAGTACTTC
J gene: TRBJ2-7
clone size: once
D gene: TRBD2
V gene: TRBV5-1

CDR3 protein: CASSEWASGRARDEQFF
CDR3 DNA: TGTGCCAGCAGTGAATGGGCTAGCGGGAGGGCCAGGGATGAGCAGTTCTTC
J gene: TRBJ2-1
clone size: .
D gene: TRBD2
V gene: TRBV6-1

CDR3 protein: CASSQDEGPGNTIYF
CDR3 DNA: TGTGCCAGCAGCCAAGACGAGGGTCCTGGAAACACCATATATTTT
J gene: TRBJ1-3
clone size: few
D gene: .
V gene: TRBV4-2

CDR3 protein: CASSDRGAPYEQYF
CDR3 DNA: TGTGCCAGCAGTGACCGCGGAGCCCCCTACGAGCAGTACTTC
J gene: TRBJ2-7
clone size: .
D gene: .
V gene: TRBV6-1

CDR3 protein: CASSLREITEAFF
CDR3 DNA: TGCGCCAGCAGCTTGAGGGAGATTACTGAAGCTTTCTTT
J gene: TRBJ1-1
clone size: few
D gene: .
V gene: TRBV5-1

CDR3 protein: CASSTTGETNEKLFF
CDR3 DNA: TGTGCCAGCAGCACTACAGGGGAAACTAATGAAAAACTGTTTTTT
J gene: TRBJ1-4
clone size: .
D gene: TRBD1
V gene: TRBV11-1

CDR3 protein: CAWLTDTQYF
CDR3 DNA: TGTGCCTGGCTCACAGATACGCAGTATTTT
J gene: TRBJ2-3
clone size: few
D gene: .
V gene: TRBV30

CDR3 protein: CASSLGAALVSNQPQHF
CDR3 DNA: TGTGCCAGCAGCTTAGGGGCAGCCCTCGTGAGCAATCAGCCCCAGCATTTT
J gene: TRBJ1-5
clone size: .
D gene: .
V gene: TRBV7-8